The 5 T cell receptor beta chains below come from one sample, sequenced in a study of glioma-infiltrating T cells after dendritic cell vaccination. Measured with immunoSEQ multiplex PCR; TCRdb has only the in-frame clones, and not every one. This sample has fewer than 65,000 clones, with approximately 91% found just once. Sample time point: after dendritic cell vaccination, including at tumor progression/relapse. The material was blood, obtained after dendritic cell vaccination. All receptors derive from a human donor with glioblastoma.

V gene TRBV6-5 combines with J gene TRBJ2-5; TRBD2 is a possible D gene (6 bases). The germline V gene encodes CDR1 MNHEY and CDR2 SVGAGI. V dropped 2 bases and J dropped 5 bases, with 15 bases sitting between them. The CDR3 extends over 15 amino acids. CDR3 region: CASSYTHHGSETQYF. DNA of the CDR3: TGTGCCAGCAGTTACACCCACCACGGGAGCGAGACCCAGTACTTC.

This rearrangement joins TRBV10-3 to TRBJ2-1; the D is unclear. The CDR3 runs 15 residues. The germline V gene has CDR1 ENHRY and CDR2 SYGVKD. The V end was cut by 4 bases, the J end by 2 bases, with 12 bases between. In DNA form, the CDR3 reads TGTGCCATCAGTGGTCGAGCTGTCGCCTACAATGAGCAGTTCTTC. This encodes CAISGRAVAYNEQFF.

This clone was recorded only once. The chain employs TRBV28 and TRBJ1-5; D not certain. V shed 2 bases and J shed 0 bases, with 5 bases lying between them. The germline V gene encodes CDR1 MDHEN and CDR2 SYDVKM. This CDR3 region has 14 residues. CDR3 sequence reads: CASSLVYSNQPQHF. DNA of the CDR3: TGTGCCAGCAGTTTAGTATATAGCAATCAGCCCCAGCATTTT.

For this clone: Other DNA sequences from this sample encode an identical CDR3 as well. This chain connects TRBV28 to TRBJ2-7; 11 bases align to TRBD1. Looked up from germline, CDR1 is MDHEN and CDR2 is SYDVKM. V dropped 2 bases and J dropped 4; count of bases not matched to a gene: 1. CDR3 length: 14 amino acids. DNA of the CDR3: TGTGCCAGCAGTTTAGGACAGGGGGCTTACGAGCAGTACTTC. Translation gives CASSLGQGAYEQYF.

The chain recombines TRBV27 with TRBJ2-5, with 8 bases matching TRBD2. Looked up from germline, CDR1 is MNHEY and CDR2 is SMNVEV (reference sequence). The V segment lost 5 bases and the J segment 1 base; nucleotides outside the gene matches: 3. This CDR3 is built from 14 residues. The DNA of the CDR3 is TGTGCCAGCAGTCCTACTAGCGGCCAAGAGACCCAGTACTTC. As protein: CASSPTSGQETQYF.